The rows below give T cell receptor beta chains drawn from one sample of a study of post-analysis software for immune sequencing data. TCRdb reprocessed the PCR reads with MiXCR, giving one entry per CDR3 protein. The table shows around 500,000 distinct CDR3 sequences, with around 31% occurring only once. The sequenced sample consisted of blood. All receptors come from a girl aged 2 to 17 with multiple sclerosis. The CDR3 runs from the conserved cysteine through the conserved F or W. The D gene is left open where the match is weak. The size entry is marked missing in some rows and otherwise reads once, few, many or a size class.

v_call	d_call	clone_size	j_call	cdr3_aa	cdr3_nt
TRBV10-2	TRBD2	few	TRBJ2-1	CASRLAGELINEQFF	TGCGCCAGCAGATTAGCGGGTGAACTGATCAATGAGCAGTTCTTC
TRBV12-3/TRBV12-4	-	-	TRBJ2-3	CASGRVDTQYF	TGTGCCAGCGGGAGAGTGGATACGCAGTATTTT
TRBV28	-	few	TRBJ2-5	CASRQVSETQYF	TGTGCCAGCCGACAGGTTTCAGAGACCCAGTACTTC
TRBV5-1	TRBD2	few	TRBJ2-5	CASSLDPGGQETQYF	TGCGCCAGCAGCTTGGATCCCGGGGGGCAAGAGACCCAGTACTTC
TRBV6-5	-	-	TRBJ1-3	CASSKMTGHSGNTIYF	TGTGCCAGCAGTAAGATGACAGGCCACTCTGGAAACACCATATATTTT
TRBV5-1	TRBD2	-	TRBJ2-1	CASSLGRDAIQVFF	TGCGCCAGCAGCCTGGGGAGGGACGCAATACAGGTGTTCTTC
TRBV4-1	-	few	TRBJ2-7	CASSQLTTPYAEQYF	TGCGCCAGCAGCCAACTTACGACTCCTTATGCCGAGCAGTACTTC
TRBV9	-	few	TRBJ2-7	CASSAHPGRDEQYF	TGTGCCAGCAGCGCACATCCGGGCAGGGACGAGCAGTACTTC
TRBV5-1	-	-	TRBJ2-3	CATSTRATDTQYF	TGCGCCACTTCGACTAGGGCTACAGATACGCAGTATTTT
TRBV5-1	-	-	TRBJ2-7	CASSLGGGTTAYEQYF	TGCGCCAGCAGCTTGGGTGGGGGAACAACCGCCTACGAGCAGTACTTC
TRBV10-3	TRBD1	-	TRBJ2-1	CAISILDRESVNEQFF	TGTGCCATCAGTATACTTGACAGGGAATCGGTCAATGAGCAGTTCTTC
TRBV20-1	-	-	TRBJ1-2	CSARDMTFYGYTF	TGCAGTGCTAGAGATATGACGTTTTATGGCTACACCTTC
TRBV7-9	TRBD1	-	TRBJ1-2	CASSQQAGTGLYGYTF	TGTGCCAGCAGTCAACAAGCCGGGACAGGCCTTTATGGCTACACCTTC
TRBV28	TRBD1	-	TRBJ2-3	CANGGQGPDTQYF	TGTGCCAACGGAGGACAGGGCCCTGATACGCAGTATTTT
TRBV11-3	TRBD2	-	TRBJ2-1	CASSLTSGSSYNEQFF	TGTGCCAGCAGCTTAACTAGCGGGAGCTCCTACAATGAGCAGTTCTTC
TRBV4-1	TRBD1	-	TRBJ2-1	CASSHSTGGRVDEQFF	TGCGCCAGCAGCCACTCAACAGGGGGCCGAGTGGATGAGCAGTTCTTC
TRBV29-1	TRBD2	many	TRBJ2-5	CSVEGLGQETQYF	TGCAGCGTCGAGGGACTAGGACAAGAGACCCAGTACTTC
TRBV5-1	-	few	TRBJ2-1	CASSQGLMYNEQFF	TGCGCCAGCAGCCAGGGACTGATGTACAATGAGCAGTTCTTC
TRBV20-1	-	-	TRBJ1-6	CSARGSRDSPLHF	TGCAGTGCTAGAGGCTCACGGGATTCACCCCTCCACTTT
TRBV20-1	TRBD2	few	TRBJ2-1	CSADQFGTSGGNEQFF	TGCAGTGCCGACCAATTCGGGACTAGCGGGGGGAATGAGCAGTTCTTC
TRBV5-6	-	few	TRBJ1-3	CASSLTSGNTIYF	TGTGCCAGCAGCCTTACCTCTGGAAACACCATATATTTT
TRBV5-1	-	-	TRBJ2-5	CASSSHTGIKEETQYF	TGCGCCAGCAGCTCGCACACAGGGATCAAGGAAGAGACCCAGTACTTC
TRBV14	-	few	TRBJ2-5	CASSQPRGKTQYF	TGTGCCAGCAGCCAACCTAGGGGGAAGACCCAGTACTTC
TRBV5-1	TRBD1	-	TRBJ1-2	CASSFDREGRGYTF	TGCGCCAGCAGCTTCGACAGGGAGGGAAGAGGCTACACCTTC
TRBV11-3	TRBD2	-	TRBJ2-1	CASSPGLENEQFF	TGTGCCAGCAGCCCCGGACTAGAAAATGAGCAGTTCTTC